The rows below give T cell receptor beta chains drawn from one sample of a study of blood T cell repertoires in COVID-19. The repertoire was sequenced with immunoSEQ multiplex PCR; TCRdb's copy has only in-frame clones and lacks some. The sample comprises around 280,000 clones, around 85% of which are singletons, and over 6% rests with the top ten. Sequencing input: PBMCs or T cells enriched from blood (not recorded which). These receptors all stem from a woman aged 40 to 49 who had recovered from COVID-19. The CDR3 runs from the conserved cysteine through the conserved F or W. Fields, in order: J gene, V gene, CDR3 protein.

>TRBJ1-4|TRBV18
CASSLAGLNEKLFF
>TRBJ1-5|TRBV27
CASSPQGRGWSNQPQHF
>TRBJ2-7|TRBV28
CASSSGQSEQYF
>TRBJ2-7|TRBV6-5
CASSYRDSAYEQYF
>TRBJ2-2|TRBV12-3/TRBV12-4
CASWEGYTGELFF
>TRBJ2-7|TRBV9
CASSVGTGGGEQYF
>TRBJ2-7|TRBV7-9
CASSLWDRGHEQYF
>TRBJ2-6|TRBV7-3
CASSVDRSSGANVLTF
>TRBJ1-1|TRBV6-2/TRBV6-3
CASGLDRVGTEAFF
>TRBJ1-5|TRBV7-9
CASSLAAGAGNQPQHF
>TRBJ2-1|TRBV18
CASSRGQYNEQFF
>TRBJ1-1|TRBV30
CAWTTVTEAFF
>TRBJ2-2|TRBV7-2
CASSLGAGGYTGELFF
>TRBJ2-5|TRBV7-6
CASSLPSAKETQYF
>TRBJ2-3|TRBV11-3
CASSLRQGADTQYF
>TRBJ1-2|TRBV28
CASTEQGPYGYTF
>TRBJ2-7|TRBV12-3/TRBV12-4
CASSTGHLYEQYF
>TRBJ2-3|TRBV30
CAWSVQGLRNTQYF
>TRBJ1-3|TRBV19
CASRRDLSSGNTIYF
>TRBJ1-1|TRBV7-3
CASSTDRDTEAFF
>TRBJ2-3|TRBV11-3
CASSQGGNGRSTDTQYF
>TRBJ2-2|TRBV5-8
CASSFGGSKAGELFF
>TRBJ2-1|TRBV5-1
CASSLGTVGPSKQFF
>TRBJ2-7|TRBV21-1
CASSKARLGTKTYEQYF
>TRBJ1-6|TRBV27
CASSLGGRNNSPLHF
>TRBJ1-1|TRBV28
CASSPQGSPGTEAFF
>TRBJ2-1|TRBV27
CASSPGLVNEQFF
>TRBJ1-5|TRBV12-3/TRBV12-4
CATSERAWQPQHF
>TRBJ2-6|TRBV19
CASSSSGTGGGGANVLTF
>TRBJ1-2|TRBV10-2
CASSEPPTWQGGYGYTF
>TRBJ2-5|TRBV7-9
CASSVAGDAETQYF
>TRBJ2-3|TRBV29-1
CSALAPGDKSTDTQYF
>TRBJ1-5|TRBV19
CASSAPTGRGQPQHF
>TRBJ1-4|TRBV7-9
CASSFSVTASNEKLFF
>TRBJ2-3|TRBV7-9
CASSLQGGADTQYF
>TRBJ1-2|TRBV7-2
CASSLSPGGGYTF
>TRBJ1-1|TRBV10-3
CAIGTGYTEAFF
>TRBJ1-3|TRBV7-2
CASSLLWGGPGNTIYF
>TRBJ2-3|TRBV18
CASSPGTEPDTQYF
>TRBJ2-7|TRBV25-1
CASSGGAPYEQYF
>TRBJ2-3|TRBV7-3
CASSLGSGLEDTQYF
>TRBJ2-5|TRBV3-1/TRBV3-2
CASSHEKETQYF
>TRBJ2-3|TRBV7-2
CASSPVGSDRGSRATQYF
>TRBJ1-6|TRBV18
CASSRGESGNSPLHF
>TRBJ1-1|TRBV7-8
CASSFGQGALTEAFF
>TRBJ1-2|TRBV7-2
CATQRGRGNYGYTF
>TRBJ2-5|TRBV7-2
CASSLRAGSGRETQYF
>TRBJ2-7|TRBV7-9
CASSLGTGGEQYF
>TRBJ2-1|TRBV28
CASSFGGRYSYNEQFF
>TRBJ2-7|TRBV7-9
CASSLDNYEQYF
>TRBJ2-2|TRBV19
CASSLQGRDTGELFF
>TRBJ2-3|TRBV5-6
CASSLRGQGTDTQYF
>TRBJ1-5|TRBV4-2
CASSQTAGTEYQPQHF
>TRBJ2-7|TRBV1
CTSSQEDSHYEQYF